This TCR beta chain was retrieved from a study of long-term antiretroviral therapy in people with HIV. General observations from the study: HIV repertoires covered narrower CDR3 length ranges than controls did.

Samples held about 0.9-11 million cryopreserved PBMC, and DNA extraction followed. The assay, immunoSEQ v3.0, was run at survey level. Sequenced by immunoSEQ multiplex PCR; TCRdb stores in-frame clones only, minus some. Of 40,000 to 60,000 clones listed, roughly 80% are singletons. Note on this clone: Antigen: not known.

The source was unsorted PBMCs, collected 0.8 years after starting antiretroviral therapy. The clonotype comes from a woman aged 18-30 years with HIV.

The CDR3: CSVLGHLTQYF. CDR3 coding DNA: TGCAGCGTTCTGGGACACTTAACGCAGTATTTT. This chain connects TRBV29-1 to TRBJ2-3, with D perhaps TRBD1 (6 bases). The germline gives CDR1 SQVTM, CDR2 ANQGSEA. The CDR3 sequence is 11 residues long. The ends were cut back, 5 bases at V and 9 bases at J, with 12 bases in the middle.